The sample holds a few counts of the clone carrying this T cell receptor (beta chain). Per the authors' pipeline: By means of reference gene primer amplification, nucleated cell counts were estimated. Profiled with immunoSEQ multiplex PCR; TCRdb holds only in-frame clones, not every one. Clone size and V and J calls were adopted from that table, with D and trimming inferred from the DNA. Among 220,000 or so clones listed, 82% were seen once. These data originate in a study of blood T cell repertoires in COVID-19. Overall study: COVID-19 samples from acute and convalescent phases originated in the United States, Italy and Spain. Sample material is recorded as cDNA or gDNA derived from T cells, B-cell-depleted T cells, or PBMCs.

Trimming took off 2 bases at V and 4 bases at J, with 11 bases between the two ends. Per the germline V gene, CDR1 is MNHNY and CDR2 is SVGAGI (reference sequence). The CDR3 contains 14 residues. Seattle enrolled patients during active infection and tracked them longitudinally. The sample comprised peripheral blood. The V and J genes are TRBV6-6 and TRBJ1-1, with D possibly being TRBD1 (5 bases). This TCR derives from a woman at least 80 years old with COVID-19, enrolled during active disease. For the CDR3, the DNA is TGTGCCAGCAGTTACGAGGGGAGGGGCACTGAAGCTTTCTTT. Translation gives CASSYEGRGTEAFF.